In this sample, the clone carrying this T cell receptor (beta chain) turned up once. Germline trimming cut 1 base from V and 1 base from J; bases unmatched to any gene: 5. This CDR3 region has 19 residues. CDR1 is SGHTA and CDR2 is FQGNSA in the germline V gene. TCRdb recomputed calls from the RT-PCR reads with MiXCR, one row per CDR3 protein. The table shows hundreds of thousands of distinct CDR3 sequences, with more than 13% occurring only once. This chain links TRBV7-2 with TRBJ2-2; 14 bases line up with TRBD2. The TCR was taken from a female donor in good health, serving as a healthy control. Sequencing input: memory CD4+ T cells from blood. CDR3 amino acids: CASSLVGLAGGLNTGELFF. In DNA form, the CDR3 reads TGTGCCAGCAGCTTAGTCGGACTAGCGGGAGGACTGAACACCGGGGAGCTGTTTTTT.